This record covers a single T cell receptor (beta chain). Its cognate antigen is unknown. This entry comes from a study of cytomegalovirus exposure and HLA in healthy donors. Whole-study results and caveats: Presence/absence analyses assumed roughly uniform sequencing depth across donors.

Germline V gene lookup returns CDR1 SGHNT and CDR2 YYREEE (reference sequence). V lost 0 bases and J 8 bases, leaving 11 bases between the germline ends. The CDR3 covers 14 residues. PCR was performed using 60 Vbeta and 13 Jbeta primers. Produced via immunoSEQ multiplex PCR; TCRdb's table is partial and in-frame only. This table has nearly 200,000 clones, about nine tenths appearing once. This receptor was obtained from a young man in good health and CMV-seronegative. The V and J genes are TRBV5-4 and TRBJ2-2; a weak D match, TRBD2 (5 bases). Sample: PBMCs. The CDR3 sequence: CASSLARGSGELFF. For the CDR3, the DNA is TGTGCCAGCAGCTTGGCCCGTGGGAGTGGGGAGCTGTTTTTT.